What follows are 18 T cell receptor beta chains derived from one specimen sequenced in a study of cytomegalovirus exposure and HLA in healthy donors. Clones were read by immunoSEQ multiplex PCR, and TCRdb kept only the in-frame ones, dropping some. The sample lists around 260,000 clones; less than 95% were seen once. Specimen: PBMCs. These TCRs come from a woman aged 25 to 39 in good health and CMV-seronegative.

This chain connects TRBV11-1 to TRBJ2-3; 10 bases line up with TRBD2. This CDR3 region has 15 residues. From germline, CDR1 is SGHAT and CDR2 FQDESV (reference sequence). The V segment lost 3 bases and the J segment 1 base; nucleotides outside the gene matches: 1. CDR3: CASSFLAGGTDTQYF. In DNA form, the CDR3 reads TGTGCCAGCAGCTTCCTAGCGGGGGGCACAGATACGCAGTATTTT. Based on the CDR3 plus reference TRBV11-1 and TRBJ2-3, the full variable domain is EAEVAQSPRYKITEKSQAVAFWCDPISGHATLYWYRQILGQGPELLVQFQDESVVDDSQLPKDRFSAERLKGVDSTLKIQPAELGDSAMYLCASSFLAGGTDTQYFGPGTRLTVL.

The V call is TRBV19, the J call TRBJ2-2; D not resolved. The CDR3 runs 12 residues. The ends were cut back, 5 bases at V and 6 bases at J, with 7 bases in the middle. Per the germline V gene, CDR1 is LNHDA and CDR2 is SQIVND (reference sequence). CDR3 loop: CASSLVAGELFF. The CDR3, as DNA: TGTGCCAGTAGTCTCGTTGCCGGGGAGCTGTTTTTT.

The genes are TRBV10-2 and TRBJ2-7, with 10 bases lining up with TRBD2. Per the germline V gene, CDR1 is WSHSY and CDR2 is SAAADI. Germline trimming cut 0 bases from V and 4 bases from J; bases unmatched to any gene: 12. The CDR3 covers 18 residues. DNA for the CDR3: TGCGCCAGCAGTGAGTCGACTCTGAGCGGGAGGGCCGTATACGAGCAGTACTTC. Its protein product is CASSESTLSGRAVYEQYF.

Here the CDR3 DNA reads TGTGCCAGCAGCTTAGGTCCAGCGGGAGGTGAGCAGTTCTTC. Amino acid sequence: CASSLGPAGGEQFF. The V call is TRBV7-2, the J call TRBJ2-1; 9 bases match TRBD2. Germline-derived CDR1 and CDR2 are SGHTA and FQGNSA. V shed 1 base and J 9 bases; nucleotides not matched to a gene: 4. CDR3 length: 14 residues.

The rearrangement links TRBV19 to TRBJ1-2; weak D call: TRBD1 (6 bases). V shed 5 bases and J shed 4 bases, with 17 bases lying between them. This CDR3 has 15 residues. The germline CDR1 and CDR2 sequences are LNHDA and SQIVND (reference sequence). CDR3 nucleotide sequence: TGTGCCAGTAGTTCACCCTCGACAGGATCCTATGGCTACACCTTC. Residues: CASSSPSTGSYGYTF. Together with reference TRBV19 and TRBJ1-2, the CDR3 gives the full variable domain: DGGITQSPKYLFRKEGQNVTLSCEQNLNHDAMYWYRQDPGQGLRLIYYSQIVNDFQKGDIAEGYSVSREKKESFPLTVTSAQKNPTAFYLCASSSPSTGSYGYTFGSGTRLTVV.

The chain employs TRBV6-4 and TRBJ2-2; D is possibly TRBD1 or TRBD2 (5 bases each). Germline V gene data show CDR1 as MRHNA and CDR2 as SNTAGT. The CDR3 contains 14 residues. With 2 bases removed from V and 4 bases from J, the gap between germline ends came to 8 bases. The chain's CDR3 is CASSDVGGTGELFF. The CDR3 DNA reads TGTGCCAGCAGTGACGTTGGGGGCACCGGGGAGCTGTTTTTT.

The chain uses TRBV30 and TRBJ2-2, with D maybe TRBD1 (6 bases). V was pared by 5 bases and J by 5 bases, with 9 bases between. The CDR3 spans 12 residues. Germline CDR1 reads GTSNPN; CDR2 reads SVGIG (reference sequence). The DNA of the CDR3 is TGTGCCTGGGTAGGACAGACCGGGGAGCTGTTTTTT. Its protein product is CAWVGQTGELFF.

The rearrangement uses TRBV28 and TRBJ1-1; unclear D gene. Deletions cut 10 bases from V and 0 bases from J, with 33 bases between. This CDR3 is built from 20 residues. The germline V gene has CDR1 MDHEN and CDR2 SYDVKM. Here the CDR3 reads CAKTREGPCRPQKMNTEAFF. For the CDR3, the DNA is TGTGCCAAGACCAGAGAAGGCCCATGTCGGCCTCAGAAAATGAACACTGAAGCTTTCTTT.

The chain links TRBV6-1 to TRBJ1-2; D is uncertain. This CDR3 region has 13 residues. Germline V gene sequence: CDR1 MNHNS, CDR2 SASEGT. V was shortened by 7 bases and J by 2 bases, with 11 bases between the two germline ends. The CDR3 region is CASKEPRNYGYTF. CDR3 nucleotide sequence: TGTGCCAGCAAAGAACCCCGCAACTATGGCTACACCTTC.

The chain employs TRBV13 and TRBJ2-7; 8 bases align to TRBD1. Germline-derived CDR1 and CDR2 are PRHDT and FYEKMQ (reference sequence). The CDR3 totals 14 residues. V gave up 5 bases and J gave up 5 bases; unmatched junction bases: 8. CDR3 in DNA: TGTGCCAGCAGCCCCGGGACAGGTTCGAACGAGCAGTACTTC. It codes for CASSPGTGSNEQYF.

The rearrangement uses TRBV9 and TRBJ2-1; TRBD2 aligns across 10 bases. Germline V gives CDR1 SGDLS, CDR2 YYNGEE. The CDR3 is 19 amino acids. Unmatched junction bases numbered 10, after V lost 1 base and J lost 0 bases. The CDR3 is CASSVLGSGRQSSYNEQFF. The DNA of the CDR3 is TGTGCCAGCAGCGTATTAGGTAGCGGGAGGCAAAGCTCCTACAATGAGCAGTTCTTC.

This clone was recorded only once. The chain joins TRBV6-6 to TRBJ2-7; perhaps D is TRBD1 or TRBD2 (6 bases each). This CDR3 has 13 amino acids. The germline V and J ends were trimmed by 2 bases and 4 bases, with 9 bases remaining between them. Germline-derived CDR1 and CDR2 are MNHNY and SVGAGI (reference sequence). CDR3 in amino acids: CASSYGGRYEQYF. Written as DNA, the CDR3 is TGTGCCAGCAGTTACGGGGGGCGGTACGAGCAGTACTTC.

This chain connects TRBV7-9 to TRBJ2-3; 7 bases are a match to TRBD1. The germline V gene has CDR1 SEHNR and CDR2 FQNEAQ (reference sequence). This CDR3 has 15 amino acids. The junction had 5 bases not matched to a gene; V was cut back by 3 bases and J by 2 bases. The CDR3 reads CASSFRDRVTDTQYF. The CDR3 DNA reads TGTGCCAGCAGCTTCCGAGACAGGGTCACAGATACGCAGTATTTT.

The rearrangement links TRBV27 to TRBJ2-7; 7 nucleotides line up with TRBD1. This CDR3 has 13 amino acids. The germline gives CDR1 MNHEY, CDR2 SMNVEV (reference sequence). V lost 3 bases, J lost 6 bases, and 5 bases stayed unmatched. CDR3 in amino acids: CASSLSTGFEQYF. The CDR3 nucleotides read TGTGCCAGCAGTTTGTCGACAGGGTTCGAGCAGTACTTC.

The V call is TRBV30, the J call TRBJ2-1; 8 nucleotides line up with TRBD2. Germline assignment: CDR1 GTSNPN and CDR2 SVGIG (reference sequence). V shed 4 bases and J 4 bases; nucleotides not matched to a gene: 9. CDR3 length: 15 amino acids. This chain's CDR3 is CAWITGTSLYNEQFF. CDR3 in DNA: TGTGCCTGGATCACAGGGACTAGTTTATACAATGAGCAGTTCTTC. The full variable domain, with the rest looked up from reference TRBV30 and TRBJ2-1, is SQTIHQWPATLVQPVGSPLSLECTVEGTSNPNLYWYRQAAGRGLQLLFYSVGIGQISSEVPQNLSASRPQDRQFILSSKKLLLSDSGFYLCAWITGTSLYNEQFFGPGTRLTVL.

In regard to this clone: This sample also contains other DNA sequences that code for the same CDR3. The genes are TRBV4-3 and TRBJ1-4, with a possible D match to TRBD1 (5 bases). Deletions cut 1 base from V and 4 bases from J, with 7 bases between. The CDR3 length is 14 residues. Germline CDR1 LGHNA, CDR2 YSLEER. The CDR3 DNA sequence: TGCGCCAGCAGCCAAGGACAGTTTAATGAAAAACTGTTTTTT. Translating gives CASSQGQFNEKLFF.

V usage is TRBV19 and J usage is TRBJ2-2; D ambiguous. CDR1 is LNHDA and CDR2 is SQIVND in the germline V gene (reference sequence). This CDR3 is built from 14 residues. V dropped 10 bases and J dropped 2 bases, with 14 bases sitting between them. CDR3 sequence reads: CATTPSRNTGELFF. Here the CDR3 DNA reads TGTGCCACTACCCCTTCCCGCAACACCGGGGAGCTGTTTTTT.

The DNA for the CDR3 is TGTGCCAGCACCATGACTAGCGGAGGGAACAATGAGCAGTTCTTC. This codes for CASTMTSGGNNEQFF. The chain links TRBV6-5 to TRBJ2-1, with TRBD2 identical over 9 bases. Unmatched junction bases numbered 9, after V lost 7 bases and J lost 5 bases. Germline lookup yields CDR1 MNHEY and CDR2 SVGAGI. CDR3 length: 15 amino acids.